This T cell receptor beta chain stems from a study of tissue T cells after allogeneic stem cell transplantation. About the research overall: Tissue samples with histologically apparent lymphocytes on H&E review were prioritized for sequencing.

The repertoire was sequenced with immunoSEQ multiplex PCR; TCRdb's copy has only in-frame clones and lacks some. This table holds roughly 8,900 clones, approximately 64% found once. This clone is judged medium-sized (0.01 to 0.1%). Antigen unknown. The sample holds other DNA sequences that translate to the same CDR3. V was clipped by 6 bases and J by 4 bases; unmatched bases: 2. There are 13 residues in the CDR3. Germline assignment: CDR1 LNHDA and CDR2 SQIVND (reference sequence). Study-level points and caveats: Within patients, tissue anatomy strongly shaped TCR repertoire composition.

The source was tissue from the ileum, collected at autopsy. The clonotype was recovered from a woman aged 18 to 55 with breast cancer. This chain joins TRBV19 and TRBJ2-3; 9 nucleotides agree with TRBD2. The CDR3: CASRVAGADTQYF. CDR3 coding DNA: TGTGCCAGTAGGGTAGCGGGAGCAGATACGCAGTATTTT.